This T cell receptor beta chain was retrieved from a study of T cell responses to AZD1222 COVID-19 vaccine. The CDR3 sequence is 13 residues long. Germline V CDR1 and CDR2: MDHEN, SYDVKM. V lost 5 bases and J 8 bases, leaving 15 bases between the germline ends. Method: immunoSEQ multiplex PCR; TCRdb's copy keeps in-frame clones and lacks some. The repertoire consists of roughly 190,000 clones, with 85% to 95% occurring once and the leading ten covering about 4.2%. This TCR was sampled from an adult in good health. The material sequenced was peripheral blood, taken on day 0 of AZD1222 vaccination. This chain links TRBV28 with TRBJ1-2; tentative D call: TRBD1 (5 bases). The CDR3, as DNA: TGTGCCAGCAGTCCCCTTAGGGGTAGGGGCTACACCTTC. This sequence encodes CASSPLRGRGYTF.